This T cell receptor (beta chain) was sequenced in a study of cytomegalovirus exposure and HLA in healthy donors. Germline V gives CDR1 MNHEY, CDR2 SMNVEV (reference sequence). The CDR3 consists of 14 residues. The V gene lost 6 bases and the J gene lost 3 bases, with 14 bases spanning the gap. The PCR employed 60 Vbeta primers together with 13 Jbeta primers. Generated by immunoSEQ multiplex PCR, the TCRdb table keeps only in-frame clones and is missing some. The top ten hold over 2.5% of the sample, which has over 60,000 clones, about 70% seen once. This chain connects TRBV27 to TRBJ1-2; maybe TRBD1 (5 bases). Sequencing was carried out using PBMCs. This receptor was taken from a man younger than 35 in good health and CMV-seronegative. This CDR3 is CASRVGGVDYGYTF. The CDR3 region has the DNA TGTGCCAGCAGAGTGGGGGGTGTTGACTATGGCTACACCTTC.